These 21 T cell receptor beta chains originate from one sample sequenced in a study of cytomegalovirus exposure and HLA in healthy donors (dated by TCRdb to the late 2010s). Libraries were made using the immunoSEQ multiplex PCR assay. Sourced from immuneACCESS, this table was stored by TCRdb with only in-frame sequences that have V and J called. A share of the clones is absent; for the studies checked, an unresolved V gene accounts for under half, and the remainder has no known explanation. The sample table shows 150,000 to 200,000 clones, and about 89% are seen once. Around 2.7% of the sample is taken by the ten largest. Input material: PBMCs. These receptors all stem from a woman aged 18-29 years in good health and CMV-seropositive.

This rearrangement joins TRBV9 to TRBJ2-7, with 10 bases identical to TRBD2. The length of the CDR3 is 15 residues. CDR1 SGDLS and CDR2 YYNGEE come from the germline V gene. Losses at the gene ends were 0 bases for V and 5 bases for J; bases not matched to a gene: 5. CDR3 coding DNA: TGTGCCAGCAGCGTAGGCAGCGGGAGGGGCGACGAGCAGTACTTC. This encodes CASSVGSGRGDEQYF.

The J gene is TRBJ2-1, the V gene TRBV5-4, with D perhaps TRBD2 (7 bases). The CDR3 runs 16 residues. Germline V CDR1 and CDR2: SGHNT, YYREEE (reference sequence). V was pared by 4 bases and J by 0 bases, with 14 bases between. The CDR3 DNA sequence: TGTGCCAGCAGCCCGGGGAGGGGGAGCTCCTACAATGAGCAGTTCTTC. This gives the protein CASSPGRGSSYNEQFF.

The chain carries TRBV18 and TRBJ1-1; the match to TRBD1 covers 7 bases. With V trimmed by 3 bases and J by 2 bases, 9 bases remained unmatched. The CDR3 spans 16 residues. Germline V gives CDR1 KGHSH, CDR2 LQKENI. The CDR3 sequence: CASSPQTGKVNTEAFF. In DNA, the CDR3 is TGTGCCAGCTCACCCCAGACAGGGAAGGTTAACACTGAAGCTTTCTTT.

The V call is TRBV27, the J call TRBJ2-5; weak D call: TRBD1 (5 bases). Germline V lookup: CDR1 MNHEY, CDR2 SMNVEV (reference sequence). Between the trimmed V and J ends, which lost 7 bases and 7 bases, there was a span of 13 bases. The CDR3 runs 12 residues. CDR3 loop: CASKGLSGTQYF. The CDR3 bases are TGTGCCAGCAAGGGGCTTTCGGGGACCCAGTACTTC.

The chain is built from TRBV6-6 and TRBJ1-6; D possibly corresponds to TRBD1 (5 bases). This CDR3 comprises 13 residues. V dropped 7 bases and J dropped 5 bases, with 9 bases sitting between them. Germline-derived CDR1 and CDR2 are MNHNY and SVGAGI (reference sequence). CDR3 in DNA: TGTGCCAGCAAGAGACAGCATAATTCACCCCTCCACTTT. It codes for CASKRQHNSPLHF.

This chain connects TRBV6-6 to TRBJ2-1; 14 bases fit TRBD2. The V gene end was trimmed by 11 bases and the J gene end by 8 bases; junction bases not matched to a gene: 5. Looked up from germline, CDR1 is MNHNY and CDR2 is SVGAGI (reference sequence). The CDR3 loop spans 13 amino acids. DNA for the CDR3: TGTGCCGCAGGGACTAGCGGGGGAGATGAGCAGTTCTTC. Translation gives CAAGTSGGDEQFF.

This clone was seen a single time. The V gene is TRBV11-2, the J gene TRBJ2-1; TRBD2 aligns across 16 bases. The CDR3 contains 19 residues. Germline CDR1 SGHAT, CDR2 FQNNGV. V shed 5 bases and J 9 bases; nucleotides not matched to a gene: 16. The CDR3: CASSPMLTGTSGGAPEQFF. The CDR3 DNA is TGTGCCAGCAGCCCCATGCTTACCGGGACTAGCGGGGGGGCACCTGAGCAGTTCTTC.

This rearrangement joins TRBV6-6 to TRBJ1-1, with 7 bases identical to TRBD1. Trimming removed 0 bases from V and 7 bases from J; junction bases left unmatched: 11. This CDR3 region has 16 residues. Germline CDR1 reads MNHNY; CDR2 reads SVGAGI (reference sequence). CDR3 nucleotide sequence: TGTGCCAGCAGTTACTCGAGTCCGGCGCAGGGGGTTGAAGCTTTCTTT. Translation gives CASSYSSPAQGVEAFF.

V is TRBV6-4 and J is TRBJ2-1; TRBD1 agrees at 9 bases. The CDR3 totals 14 residues. The germline CDR1 and CDR2 sequences are MRHNA and SNTAGT. J gave up 8 bases and V 8 bases, and 10 bases lay outside the gene matches. CDR3: CASSTGGRRDEQFF. The CDR3 DNA follows: TGTGCCAGCTCAACAGGGGGCAGGCGGGATGAGCAGTTCTTC.

The rearrangement links TRBV5-5 to TRBJ2-1, with TRBD2 identical over 14 bases. V gave up 0 bases and J gave up 12 bases; unmatched junction bases: 2. In germline, CDR1 is SGHKS, CDR2 YYEKEE (reference sequence). The length of the CDR3 is 14 residues. As DNA, the CDR3 is TGTGCCAGCAGCTTGGGAGGACTAGCGGGAGGGCAGTTCTTC. This codes for CASSLGGLAGGQFF.

This clone was detected a few times. The chain joins TRBV6-1 to TRBJ1-1, with 8 bases that match TRBD1. The V segment lost 6 bases and the J segment 4 bases; nucleotides outside the gene matches: 4. The CDR3 covers 13 residues. Germline V gene data show CDR1 as MNHNS and CDR2 as SASEGT. The CDR3 DNA follows: TGTGCCAGCAGCCTCACAGGGGGCACTGAAGCTTTCTTT. Its protein is CASSLTGGTEAFF.

This chain links TRBV7-9 with TRBJ2-7; TRBD2 matches 7 bases. This CDR3 region has 16 residues. Germline loops: CDR1 SEHNR, CDR2 FQNEAQ (reference sequence). Trimming cost V 5 bases and J 1 base; bases outside gene matches: 11. The CDR3 protein is CASSPSGREPSYEQYF. As DNA, the CDR3 is TGTGCCAGCAGCCCGTCAGGGCGGGAGCCTTCCTACGAGCAGTACTTC.

The chain's CDR3 is CASSPRTGQRYGYTF. The DNA of the CDR3 is TGTGCCAGCAGCCCCCGGACAGGGCAACGCTATGGCTACACCTTC. The chain combines TRBV7-9 with TRBJ1-2; 8 positions agree with TRBD1. CDR1 is SEHNR and CDR2 is FQNEAQ in the germline V gene (reference sequence). The CDR3 totals 15 residues. V lost 5 bases to trimming and J lost 4 bases; unmatched junction nucleotides: 9.

This clone was detected once. This chain links TRBV10-3 with TRBJ1-2; D uncertain. The germline V gene has CDR1 ENHRY and CDR2 SYGVKD. The length of the CDR3 is 16 residues. V was clipped by 0 bases and J by 8 bases, with 19 bases between them. The CDR3 DNA is TGTGCCATCAGTGAGTCGATGACCGGGGAGAGTGGAGGCTACACCTTC. As protein: CAISESMTGESGGYTF.

This chain connects TRBV4-2 to TRBJ1-2, with 7 positions matching TRBD1. CDR3 size: 15 residues. Germline V gene data show CDR1 as LGHNA and CDR2 as YNFKEQ. After removal of 1 base from V and 4 bases from J, the junction contained 6 bases not matched to a gene. CDR3 nucleotides: TGTGCCAGCAGCCAAGGTGACAGGGATCTCTATGGCTACACCTTC. Its translation is CASSQGDRDLYGYTF.

V usage is TRBV7-2 and J usage is TRBJ1-5; the match to TRBD1 covers 12 bases. This CDR3 has 16 residues. The germline V gene encodes CDR1 SGHTA and CDR2 FQGNSA. With 4 bases clipped from V and 1 base from J, the junction kept 2 bases outside the gene matches. The CDR3 DNA follows: TGTGCCAGCAGCTCCGGGACAGGGGGCAGCAATCAGCCCCAGCATTTT. Protein product: CASSSGTGGSNQPQHF. Full variable domain (outside the CDR3, taken from reference TRBV7-2 and TRBJ1-5): GAGVSQSPSNKVTEKGKDVELRCDPISGHTALYWYRQSLGQGLEFLIYFQGNSAPDKSGLPSDRFSAERTGGSVSTLTIQRTQQEDSAVYLCASSSGTGGSNQPQHFGDGTRLSIL.

There are a few counts of this clone. The chain has TRBV6-1 and TRBJ2-1; 11 nucleotides align to TRBD1. Trimming took 0 bases from V and 6 from J; bases not matched to a gene: 1. The CDR3 totals 15 residues. Germline CDR1 is MNHNS and CDR2 is SASEGT. CDR3 nucleotides: TGTGCCAGCAGTGAAGCGGGGACAGGGGGCAATGAGCAGTTCTTC. Translation gives CASSEAGTGGNEQFF.

This clone was recorded only once. CDR3 protein: CASSLTRGGADTQYF. CDR3 DNA: TGTGCCAGCAGCTTAACGCGGGGGGGCGCAGATACGCAGTATTTT. The chain couples TRBV11-2 to TRBJ2-3; 9 nucleotides match TRBD2. The CDR3 is made up of 15 amino acids. The germline CDR1 and CDR2 sequences are SGHAT and FQNNGV. The J segment lost 4 bases and the V segment lost 2 bases, leaving 4 bases of the junction unmatched.

This rearrangement joins TRBV7-6 to TRBJ2-5; D unclear. CDR1 and CDR2 from the germline V gene are SGHVS and FNYEAQ. V lost 1 base to trimming and J lost 3 bases, with 9 bases between them. This CDR3 contains 14 residues. The CDR3 coding sequence is TGTGCCAGCAGCTTAGTAGCTCAGAAAGAGACCCAGTACTTC. Encoded protein: CASSLVAQKETQYF.

This chain uses TRBV28 with TRBJ2-1; the match to TRBD1 covers 7 bases. This CDR3 comprises 16 residues. Trimming took 4 bases from V and 4 from J; bases not matched to a gene: 10. CDR1 is MDHEN, CDR2 SYDVKM, per germline. The CDR3 loop reads CASSYAAGGHYNEQFF. The CDR3 coding sequence is TGTGCCAGCAGTTACGCTGCAGGGGGACATTACAATGAGCAGTTCTTC.

The CDR3 region has the DNA TGTGCCAGCTCACCTGCCGGGACAGAGAACACTGAAGCTTTCTTT. This sequence encodes CASSPAGTENTEAFF. The chain employs TRBV18 and TRBJ1-1, with 7 nucleotides matching TRBD1. Germline trimming cut 3 bases from V and 1 base from J; bases unmatched to any gene: 5. The CDR3 covers 15 residues. The germline V gene has CDR1 KGHSH and CDR2 LQKENI.